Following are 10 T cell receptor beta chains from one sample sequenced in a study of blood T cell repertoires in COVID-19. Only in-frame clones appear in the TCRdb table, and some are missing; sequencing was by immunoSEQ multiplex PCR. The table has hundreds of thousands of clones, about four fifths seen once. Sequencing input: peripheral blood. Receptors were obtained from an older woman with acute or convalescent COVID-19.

The CDR3 region has the DNA TGTGCCAGCAGCATTAGACAGAGCTCCTATAATTCACCCCTCCACTTT. It yields the protein CASSIRQSSYNSPLHF. V and J are TRBV7-2 and TRBJ1-6; TRBD1 might be the D (5 bases). V lost 5 bases to trimming and J lost 0 bases, with 11 bases between them. Germline V gene data show CDR1 as SGHTA and CDR2 as FQGNSA. The CDR3 spans 16 residues.

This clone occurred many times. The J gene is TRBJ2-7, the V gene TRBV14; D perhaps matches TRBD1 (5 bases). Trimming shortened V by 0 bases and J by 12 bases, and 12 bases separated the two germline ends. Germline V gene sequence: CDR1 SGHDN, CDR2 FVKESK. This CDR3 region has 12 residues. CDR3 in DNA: TGTGCCAGCAGCCAAGAAGGGGCCTACCGGTACTTC. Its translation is CASSQEGAYRYF.

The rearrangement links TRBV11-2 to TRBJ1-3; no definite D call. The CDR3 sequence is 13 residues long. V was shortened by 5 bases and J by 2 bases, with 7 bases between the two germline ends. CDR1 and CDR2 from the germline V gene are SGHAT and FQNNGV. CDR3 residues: CASSASPGNTIYF. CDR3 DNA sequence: TGTGCCAGCAGCGCGTCCCCTGGAAACACCATATATTTT.

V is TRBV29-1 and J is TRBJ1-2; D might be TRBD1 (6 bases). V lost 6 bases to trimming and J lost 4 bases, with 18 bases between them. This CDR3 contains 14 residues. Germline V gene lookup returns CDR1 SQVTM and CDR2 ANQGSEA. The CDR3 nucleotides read TGCAGCGTAAGATTACAGGGAGCTCTCTATGGCTACACCTTC. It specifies CSVRLQGALYGYTF.

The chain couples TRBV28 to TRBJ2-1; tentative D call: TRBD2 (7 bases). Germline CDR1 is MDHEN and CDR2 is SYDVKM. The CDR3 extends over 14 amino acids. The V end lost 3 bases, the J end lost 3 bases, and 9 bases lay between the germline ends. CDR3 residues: CASSLGGGYNEQFF. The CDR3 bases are TGTGCCAGCAGTTTGGGAGGGGGCTACAATGAGCAGTTCTTC.

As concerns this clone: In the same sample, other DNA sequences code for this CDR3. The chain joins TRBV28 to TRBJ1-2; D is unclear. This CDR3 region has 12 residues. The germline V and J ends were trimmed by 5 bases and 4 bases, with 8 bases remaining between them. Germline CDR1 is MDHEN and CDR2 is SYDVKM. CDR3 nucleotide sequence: TGTGCCAGCAGTCAAGGACTCTATGGCTACACCTTC. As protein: CASSQGLYGYTF.

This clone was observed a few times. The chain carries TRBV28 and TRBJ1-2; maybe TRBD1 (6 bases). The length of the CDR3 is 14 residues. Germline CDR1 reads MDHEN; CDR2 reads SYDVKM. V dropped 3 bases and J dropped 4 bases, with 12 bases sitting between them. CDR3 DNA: TGTGCCAGCAGTTTCAGGGGAACCGGCTATGGCTACACCTTC. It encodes CASSFRGTGYGYTF.

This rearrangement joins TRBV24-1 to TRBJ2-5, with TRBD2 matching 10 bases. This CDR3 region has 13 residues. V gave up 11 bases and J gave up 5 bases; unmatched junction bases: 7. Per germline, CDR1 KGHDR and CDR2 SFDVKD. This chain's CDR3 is CAIASGGGETQYF. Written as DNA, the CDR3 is TGTGCCATCGCTAGCGGGGGCGGGGAGACCCAGTACTTC.

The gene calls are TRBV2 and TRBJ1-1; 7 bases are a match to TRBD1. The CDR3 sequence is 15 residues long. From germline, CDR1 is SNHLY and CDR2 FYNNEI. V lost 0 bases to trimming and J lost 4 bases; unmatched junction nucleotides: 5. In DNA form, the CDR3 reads TGTGCCAGCAGTGAAGCGCGGGGGGACAGCACTGAAGCTTTCTTT. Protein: CASSEARGDSTEAFF. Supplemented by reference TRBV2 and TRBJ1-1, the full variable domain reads EPEVTQTPSHQVTQMGQEVILRCVPISNHLYFYWYRQILGQKVEFLVSFYNNEISEKSEIFDDQFSVERPDGSNFTLKIRSTKLEDSAMYFCASSEARGDSTEAFFGQGTRLTVV.

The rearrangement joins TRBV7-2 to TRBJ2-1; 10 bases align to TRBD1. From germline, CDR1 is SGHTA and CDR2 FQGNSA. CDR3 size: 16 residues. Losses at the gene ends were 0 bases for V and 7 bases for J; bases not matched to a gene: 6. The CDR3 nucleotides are TGTGCCAGCAGCTTAGCCGGGGGACAGGGGTTTAATGAGCAGTTCTTC. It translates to CASSLAGGQGFNEQFF. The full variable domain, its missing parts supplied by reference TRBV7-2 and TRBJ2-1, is GAGVSQSPSNKVTEKGKDVELRCDPISGHTALYWYRQSLGQGLEFLIYFQGNSAPDKSGLPSDRFSAERTGGSVSTLTIQRTQQEDSAVYLCASSLAGGQGFNEQFFGPGTRLTVL.